This TCR beta chain was recovered during a study of CD8 T cells in ankylosing spondylitis (dated 2017 in TCRdb). At the level of the whole study: The study profiled T cell receptor beta repertoires in healthy donors and ankylosing spondylitis patients to find disease-linked TCR variants. The whole study cohort included 85 to 120 healthy donors and some 27 ankylosing spondylitis patients. Peripheral blood was sampled, and synovial fluid was additionally collected from ankylosing spondylitis patients.

This clonotype was seen a handful of times. Its antigen is not yet known. No base-level quality is on record; no much larger clone is a single base apart. The data were produced on an Illumina HiSeq 2500. TCR beta libraries were prepared by quantitative 5'-RACE with molecular barcodes. The authors' analysis ran thus. To identify disease-linked TCR variants, a new computational method was used, one built on a probabilistic model of VDJ rearrangement. Using fastp trimming at Q25 and MiXCR clonotype assembly, TCRdb reanalyzed the public sequencing data and kept in-frame beta chains. Each CDR3 protein gets just one entry, which takes the most common genes and DNA from the rows behind it. The V and J calls reflect TCRdb's pipeline rather than the authors' work. Counted in this sample were roughly 440,000 distinct CDR3 sequences; 17% of them appeared once. Jointly, the top ten make up approximately 0.93% of the sample.

The study at large found these results: Some of the motif variants had been reported before in the synovial fluid and blood of reactive arthritis patients, a finding that suggests common disease-initiation mechanisms. Blood from ankylosing spondylitis patients appeared to be characterized by a TCR beta motif made up of seven or eight highly homologous amino acid variants. Significant enrichment of the disease-linked clones was reported in matched synovial fluid samples from ankylosing spondylitis patients. A CD8+ phenotype was shown by the disease-linked clones, which were found at relatively low frequencies in peripheral blood.

Ends trimmed: V by 3 bases, J by 1 base; bases unmatched to a gene: 5. CDR1 and CDR2, looked up from the germline V gene (reference sequence), are LNHNV and YYDKDF. The cysteine opens and the phenylalanine closes a CDR3 of 15 amino acids. The entry retains the CDR3 DNA only, 45 bases that are in frame from base 1. This TCR was recovered from a male donor with ankylosing spondylitis. Source material: blood, either unsorted or a sorted T cell fraction (not recorded which). In this chain, TRBV15 is recombined with TRBJ1-1; 7 bases in between match TRBD1. The CDR3 region: CATSSEGARNTEAFF. The DNA is TGTGCCACCAGCAGCGAGGGGGCTCGGAACACTGAAGCTTTCTTT.